Each of the 3 T cell receptor beta chains below was sequenced from the same sample in a study of blood T cell repertoires in COVID-19. Profiling relied on immunoSEQ multiplex PCR, and the TCRdb table lists in-frame clones only, not all of them. There are some 230,000 clones in the sample; 70% to 90% occur only once, and around 2% lies in the top ten. The sample was peripheral blood. The receptors shown here come from a young man who had recovered from COVID-19.

The chain combines TRBV6-5 with TRBJ1-5, with 9 bases identical to TRBD1. Germline V gene data show CDR1 as MNHEY and CDR2 as SVGAGI. Trimming removed 8 bases from V and 6 bases from J; junction bases left unmatched: 5. This CDR3 is built from 13 residues. CDR3 residues: CASAGTGFQPQHF. The CDR3 coding sequence is TGTGCCAGCGCCGGGACAGGGTTTCAGCCCCAGCATTTT.

The J gene is TRBJ2-3, the V gene TRBV29-1, with TRBD2 matching 13 bases. The germline CDR1 and CDR2 sequences are SQVTM and ANQGSEA. The CDR3 runs to 18 residues. Trimming took 0 bases from V and 0 from J; bases not matched to a gene: 6. Here the CDR3 DNA reads TGCAGCGTTGAAGAGACTAGCGGGGGGCATCCTAGCACAGATACGCAGTATTTT. Its protein is CSVEETSGGHPSTDTQYF.

This chain joins TRBV2 and TRBJ1-1; 8 positions agree with TRBD1. The germline gives CDR1 SNHLY, CDR2 FYNNEI. V shed 6 bases and J 6 bases; nucleotides not matched to a gene: 3. The CDR3 length is 12 residues. In DNA form, the CDR3 reads TGTGCCAGCAGGGAGACAGGGGCTGAAGCTTTCTTT. It is translated as CASRETGAEAFF.